This entry features one TCR beta chain sequence. What this receptor recognizes is not known. No qualities accompany the bases; no much larger clone lies one base away. TCRbeta CDR3 regions were amplified from genomic DNA by means of the immunoSEQ Assay, a bias-controlled multiplex PCR. From the authors' description of their analysis: Nucleated cell counts per sample were estimated from amplification of reference gene primers within the assay. To quantify the absolute abundance of each unique TCRbeta CDR3 rearrangement, sequence reads were collapsed and filtered. For each sample, productive Simpson clonality was calculated by taking the square root of Simpson's diversity index across productive rearrangements. Held by TCRdb, this immuneACCESS table contains in-frame sequences only and omits some clones. Under half of the omission traces to an unresolved V gene where checked; the cause of the rest is unknown. Clonal size and the V and J genes are those of that table, whereas D and trimming came from the DNA. The sample table records about 330,000 clones; about 87% of these occur just once. In total, the top ten clones hold roughly a tenth of the sample.

CDR1 and CDR2, looked up from the germline V gene (reference sequence), are MNHEY and SMNVEV. From the cysteine through the phenylalanine, the CDR3 covers 19 amino acids. Of all the DNA, just the CDR3 is kept, 57 bases in frame from base 1. Germline trimming amounts to 8 bases on V and 3 bases on J, with 24 as the count of junction bases outside the gene matches. This entry is derived from a study of blood T cell repertoires in COVID-19 (dated by TCRdb to the early 2020s). Some background on the complete study: Samples from collaborators originated in the United States, Italy and Spain and spanned both the acute and convalescent phases of COVID-19. The material from the prospective study consisted of cDNA or gDNA derived from T cells, B-cell-depleted T cells, or PBMCs. Subjects who had been exposed to COVID-19, were actively infected with it, or had recovered from it provided the deeply sampled blood TCRbeta repertoires that made up the dataset. The repertoires were released in a freely available public database meant as a resource for research on the immune response to SARS-CoV-2. The samples were drawn from two sources: the first 160 participants of the ongoing ImmuneRACE study, and 1,254 subjects contributed by 6 global collaborators. Nearly every sample came with metadata listing a de-identified subject ID, COVID-19 status, age in years and sex. Where HLA class I and class II types were available, the types were taken from metadata supplied by the sample provider, not from assay-based typing.

At one collaborating source in Seattle, patients were enrolled during active infection and were followed longitudinally through the course of disease. Each collaborating institution followed its own protocols to collect whole blood in K2EDTA tubes. For TCRbeta analysis, collaborator samples were shipped as frozen whole blood, as isolated PBMCs, or as DNA extracted from either sample type. Overall study outcomes, separate from this receptor: Clinical and demographic metadata were provided uncurated, with the amount varying by source and participant.

The rearrangement joined TRBV27 to TRBJ2-7; TRBD2 aligns with 8 central bases. The TCR was taken from a man aged 30-40 years with COVID-19, enrolled during active disease. The specimen was peripheral blood. The nucleotide sequence is TGTGCCAGCCCCCGGGGGACGCGGGGGGCCCGAAGGATAGACTACGAGCAGTACTTC. It encodes CASPRGTRGARRIDYEQYF.